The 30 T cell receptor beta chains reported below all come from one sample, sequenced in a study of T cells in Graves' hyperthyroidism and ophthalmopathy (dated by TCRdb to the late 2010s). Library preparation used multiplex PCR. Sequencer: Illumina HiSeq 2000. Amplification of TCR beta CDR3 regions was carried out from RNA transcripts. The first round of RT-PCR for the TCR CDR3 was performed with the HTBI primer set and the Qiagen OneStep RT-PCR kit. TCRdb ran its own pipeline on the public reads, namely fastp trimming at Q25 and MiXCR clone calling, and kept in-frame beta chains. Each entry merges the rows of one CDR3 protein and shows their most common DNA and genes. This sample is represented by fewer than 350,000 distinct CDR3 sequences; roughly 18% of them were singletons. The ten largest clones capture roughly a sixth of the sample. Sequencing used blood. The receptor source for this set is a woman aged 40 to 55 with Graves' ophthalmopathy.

In DNA, the CDR3 is TGTGCCACCAGCAGAGACGGGACGGAAGCATTCCCCCAGCATTTT. It yields the protein CATSRDGTEAFPQHF. V and J are TRBV15 and TRBJ1-5; D perhaps matches TRBD1 (5 bases). The germline V gene encodes CDR1 LNHNV and CDR2 YYDKDF (reference sequence). Trimming took 0 bases from V and 10 from J, leaving 16 bases between them. This CDR3 is 15 amino acids long.

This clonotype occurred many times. The CDR3 spells CASSGGTSGPYEQYF. In nucleotides, the CDR3 is TGTGCCAGCAGTGGCGGGACTAGCGGCCCCTACGAGCAGTACTTC. The genes are TRBV28 and TRBJ2-7, with 11 bases aligning to TRBD2. The J segment lost 2 bases and the V segment lost 5 bases, leaving 5 bases of the junction unmatched. Germline lookup yields CDR1 MDHEN and CDR2 SYDVKM. CDR3 length equals 15 residues.

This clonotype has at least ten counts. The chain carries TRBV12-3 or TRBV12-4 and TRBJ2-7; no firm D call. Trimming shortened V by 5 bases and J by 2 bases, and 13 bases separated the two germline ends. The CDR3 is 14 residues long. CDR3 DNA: TGTGCCAGCAGTCCCCCGCATGCCCCCTACGAGCAGTACTTC. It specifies CASSPPHAPYEQYF.

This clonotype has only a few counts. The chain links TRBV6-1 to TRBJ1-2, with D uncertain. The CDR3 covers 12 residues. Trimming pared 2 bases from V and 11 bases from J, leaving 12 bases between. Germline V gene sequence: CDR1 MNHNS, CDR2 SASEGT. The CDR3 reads CASSEIELGYTF. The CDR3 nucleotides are TGTGCCAGCAGTGAAATCGAGTTGGGGTACACCTTC.

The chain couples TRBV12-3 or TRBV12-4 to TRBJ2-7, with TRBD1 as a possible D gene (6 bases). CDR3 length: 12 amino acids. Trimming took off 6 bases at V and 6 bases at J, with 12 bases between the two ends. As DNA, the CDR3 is TGTGCCAGCAGCTCAACAGGGTTCGAGCAGTACTTC. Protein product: CASSSTGFEQYF.

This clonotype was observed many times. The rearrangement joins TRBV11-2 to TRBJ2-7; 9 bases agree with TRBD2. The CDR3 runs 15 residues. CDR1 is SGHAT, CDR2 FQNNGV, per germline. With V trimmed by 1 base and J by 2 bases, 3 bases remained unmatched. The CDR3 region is CASSLGLAATYEQYF. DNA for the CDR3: TGTGCCAGCAGCTTAGGACTAGCGGCTACCTACGAGCAGTACTTC.

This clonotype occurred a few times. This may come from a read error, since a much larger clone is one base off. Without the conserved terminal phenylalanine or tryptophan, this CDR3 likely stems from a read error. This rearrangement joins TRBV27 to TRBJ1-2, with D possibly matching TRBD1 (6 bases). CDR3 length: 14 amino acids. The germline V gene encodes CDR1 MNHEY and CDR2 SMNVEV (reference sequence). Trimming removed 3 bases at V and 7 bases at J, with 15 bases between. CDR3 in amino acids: CASSLVGAPGGYTL. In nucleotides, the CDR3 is TGTGCCAGCAGTTTGGTGGGGGCTCCGGGTGGCTACACCCTC.

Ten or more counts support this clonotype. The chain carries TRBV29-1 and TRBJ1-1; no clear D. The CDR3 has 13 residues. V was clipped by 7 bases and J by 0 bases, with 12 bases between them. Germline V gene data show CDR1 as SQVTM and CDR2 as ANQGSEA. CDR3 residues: CSALAGMNTEAFF. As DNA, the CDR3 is TGCAGCGCTCTAGCCGGGATGAACACTGAAGCTTTCTTT.

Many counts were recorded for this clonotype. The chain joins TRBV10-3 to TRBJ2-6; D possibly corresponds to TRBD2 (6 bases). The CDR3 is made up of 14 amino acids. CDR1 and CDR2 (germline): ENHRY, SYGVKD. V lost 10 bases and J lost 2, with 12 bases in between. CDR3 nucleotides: TGTGCCACGACAAGGGAGGCTGGGGCCAACGTCCTGACTTTC. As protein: CATTREAGANVLTF.

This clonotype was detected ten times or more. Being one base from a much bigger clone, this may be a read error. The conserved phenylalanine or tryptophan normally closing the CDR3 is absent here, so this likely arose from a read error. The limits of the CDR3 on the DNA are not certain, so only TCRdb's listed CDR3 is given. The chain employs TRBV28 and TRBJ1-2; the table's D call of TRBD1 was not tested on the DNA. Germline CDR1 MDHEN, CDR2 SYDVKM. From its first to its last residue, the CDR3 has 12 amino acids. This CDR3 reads CASSPTGDTDTL.

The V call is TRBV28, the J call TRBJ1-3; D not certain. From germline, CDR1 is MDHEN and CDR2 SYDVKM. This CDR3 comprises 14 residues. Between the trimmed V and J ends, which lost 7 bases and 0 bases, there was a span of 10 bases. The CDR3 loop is CASNTGNSGNTIYF. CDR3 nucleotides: TGTGCCAGCAACACTGGAAACTCTGGAAACACCATATATTTT. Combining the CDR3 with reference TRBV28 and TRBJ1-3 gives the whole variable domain DVKVTQSSRYLVKRTGEKVFLECVQDMDHENMFWYRQDPGLGLRLIYFSYDVKMKEKGDIPEGYSVSREKKERFSLILESASTNQTSMYLCASNTGNSGNTIYFGEGSWLTVV.

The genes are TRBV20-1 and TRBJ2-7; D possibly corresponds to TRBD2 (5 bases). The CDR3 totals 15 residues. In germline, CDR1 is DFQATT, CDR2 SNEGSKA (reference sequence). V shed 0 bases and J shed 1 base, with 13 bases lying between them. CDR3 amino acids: CSARDTRTGSYEQYF. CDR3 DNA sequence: TGCAGTGCTAGAGATACCCGGACTGGGTCCTACGAGCAGTACTTC.

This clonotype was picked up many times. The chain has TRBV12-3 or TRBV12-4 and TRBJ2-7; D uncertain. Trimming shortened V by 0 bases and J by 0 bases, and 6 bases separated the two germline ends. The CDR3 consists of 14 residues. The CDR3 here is CASSLAVSSYEQYF. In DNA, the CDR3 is TGTGCCAGCAGTTTAGCGGTCTCCTCCTACGAGCAGTACTTC.

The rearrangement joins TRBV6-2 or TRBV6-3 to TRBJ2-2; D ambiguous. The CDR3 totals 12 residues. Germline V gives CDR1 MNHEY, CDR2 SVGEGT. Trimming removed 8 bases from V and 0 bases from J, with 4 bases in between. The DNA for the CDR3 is TGTGCCAGCCAGACGAACACCGGGGAGCTGTTTTTT. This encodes CASQTNTGELFF.

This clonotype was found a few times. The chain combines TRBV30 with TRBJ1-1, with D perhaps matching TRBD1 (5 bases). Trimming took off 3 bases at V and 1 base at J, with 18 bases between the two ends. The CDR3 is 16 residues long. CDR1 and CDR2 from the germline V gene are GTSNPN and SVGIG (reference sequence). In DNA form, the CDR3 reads TGTGCCTGGAGCCCCGGGGTTACGACAGCGAACACTGAAGCTTTCTTT. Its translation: CAWSPGVTTANTEAFF. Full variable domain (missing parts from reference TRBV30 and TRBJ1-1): SQTIHQWPATLVQPVGSPLSLECTVEGTSNPNLYWYRQAAGRGLQLLFYSVGIGQISSEVPQNLSASRPQDRQFILSSKKLLLSDSGFYLCAWSPGVTTANTEAFFGQGTRLTVV.

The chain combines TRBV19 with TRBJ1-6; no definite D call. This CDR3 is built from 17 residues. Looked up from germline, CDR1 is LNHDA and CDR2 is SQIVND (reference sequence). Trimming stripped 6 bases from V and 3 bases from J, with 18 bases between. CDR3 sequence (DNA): TGTGCCAGTAGCAACCCCCGATGGCATCGCTATAATTCACCCCTCCACTTT. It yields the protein CASSNPRWHRYNSPLHF.

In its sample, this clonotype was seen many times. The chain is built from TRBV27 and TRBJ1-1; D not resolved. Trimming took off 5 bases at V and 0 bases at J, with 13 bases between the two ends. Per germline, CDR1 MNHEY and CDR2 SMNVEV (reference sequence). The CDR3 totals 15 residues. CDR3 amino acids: CASSPASGLNTEAFF. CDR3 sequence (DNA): TGTGCCAGCAGTCCCGCGTCGGGCCTGAACACTGAAGCTTTCTTT.

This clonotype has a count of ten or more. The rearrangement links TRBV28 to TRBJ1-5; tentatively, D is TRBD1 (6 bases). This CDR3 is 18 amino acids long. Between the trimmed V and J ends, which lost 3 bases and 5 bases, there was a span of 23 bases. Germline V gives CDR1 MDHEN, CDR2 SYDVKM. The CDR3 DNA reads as TGTGCCAGCAGTTTCGGCCAGGGGACGCGGAATTTGGATCAGCCCCAGCATTTT. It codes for CASSFGQGTRNLDQPQHF. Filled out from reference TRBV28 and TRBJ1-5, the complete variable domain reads DVKVTQSSRYLVKRTGEKVFLECVQDMDHENMFWYRQDPGLGLRLIYFSYDVKMKEKGDIPEGYSVSREKKERFSLILESASTNQTSMYLCASSFGQGTRNLDQPQHFGDGTRLSIL.

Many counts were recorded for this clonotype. This CDR3 is CASSPFVMNTEAFF. For the CDR3, the DNA is TGTGCCAGCAGCCCGTTCGTCATGAACACTGAAGCTTTCTTT. This chain connects TRBV5-5 to TRBJ1-1; D not certain. V lost 4 bases and J lost 0, with 10 bases in between. The CDR3 has 14 amino acids. Germline CDR1 is SGHKS and CDR2 is YYEKEE (reference sequence).

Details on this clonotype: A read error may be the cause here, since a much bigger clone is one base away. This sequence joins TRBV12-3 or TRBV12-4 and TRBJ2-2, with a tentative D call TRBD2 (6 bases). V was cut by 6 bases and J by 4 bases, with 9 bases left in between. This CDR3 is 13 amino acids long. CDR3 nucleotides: TGTGCCAGCAGCCGGGGGTTCACCGGGGAGCTGTTTTTT. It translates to CASSRGFTGELFF.

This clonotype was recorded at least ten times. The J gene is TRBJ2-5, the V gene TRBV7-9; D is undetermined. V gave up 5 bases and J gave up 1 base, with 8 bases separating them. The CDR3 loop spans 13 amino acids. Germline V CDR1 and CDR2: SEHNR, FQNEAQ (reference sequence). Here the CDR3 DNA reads TGTGCCAGCAGCCCCCCAGTCCAAGAGACCCAGTACTTC. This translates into CASSPPVQETQYF.

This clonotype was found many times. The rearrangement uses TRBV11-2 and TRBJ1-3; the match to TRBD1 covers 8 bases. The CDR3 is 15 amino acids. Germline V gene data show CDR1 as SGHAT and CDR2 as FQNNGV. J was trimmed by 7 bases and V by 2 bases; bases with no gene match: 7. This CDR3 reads CASSLSGGVGNTIYF. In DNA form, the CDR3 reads TGTGCCAGCAGCTTATCAGGGGGCGTTGGGAACACCATATATTTT. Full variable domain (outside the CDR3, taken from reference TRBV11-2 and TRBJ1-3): EAGVAQSPRYKIIEKRQSVAFWCNPISGHATLYWYQQILGQGPKLLIQFQNNGVVDDSQLPKDRFSAERLKGVDSTLKIQPAKLEDSAVYLCASSLSGGVGNTIYFGEGSWLTVV.

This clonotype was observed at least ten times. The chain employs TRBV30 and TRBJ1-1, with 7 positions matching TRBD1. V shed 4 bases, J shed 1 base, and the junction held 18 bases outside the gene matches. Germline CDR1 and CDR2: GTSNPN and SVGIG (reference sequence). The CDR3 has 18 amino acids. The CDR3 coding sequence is TGTGCCTGGATGTTGCCAGGGGGTCTCTTTAGGACGAACACTGAAGCTTTCTTT. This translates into CAWMLPGGLFRTNTEAFF.

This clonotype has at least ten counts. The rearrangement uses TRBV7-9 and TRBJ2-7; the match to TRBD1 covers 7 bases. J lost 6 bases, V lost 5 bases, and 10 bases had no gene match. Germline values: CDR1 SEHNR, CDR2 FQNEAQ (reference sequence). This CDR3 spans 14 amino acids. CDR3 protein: CASSQQTGTSEQYF. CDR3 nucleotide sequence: TGTGCCAGCAGCCAACAGACAGGGACCTCCGAGCAGTACTTC.

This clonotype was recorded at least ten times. The CDR3 bases are TGCAGTGCTAGCACCAGGGTAGAGAACACTGAAGCTTTCTTT. It yields the protein CSASTRVENTEAFF. This chain joins TRBV20-1 and TRBJ1-1, with D perhaps TRBD1 (5 bases). CDR3 length: 14 residues. Looked up from germline, CDR1 is DFQATT and CDR2 is SNEGSKA (reference sequence). The V end lost 3 bases, the J end lost 1 base, and 12 bases lay between the germline ends.

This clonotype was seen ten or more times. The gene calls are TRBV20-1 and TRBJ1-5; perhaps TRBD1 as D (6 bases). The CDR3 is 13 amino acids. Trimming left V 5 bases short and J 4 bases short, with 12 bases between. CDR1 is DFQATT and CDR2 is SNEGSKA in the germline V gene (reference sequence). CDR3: CSAAYQGNQPQHF. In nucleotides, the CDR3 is TGCAGTGCTGCGTATCAGGGGAATCAGCCCCAGCATTTT.

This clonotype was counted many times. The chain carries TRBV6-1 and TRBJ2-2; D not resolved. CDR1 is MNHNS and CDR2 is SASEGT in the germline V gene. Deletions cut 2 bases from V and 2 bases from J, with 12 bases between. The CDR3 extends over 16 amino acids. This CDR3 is CASSERIPRNTGELFF. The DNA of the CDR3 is TGTGCCAGCAGTGAACGGATCCCCCGCAACACCGGGGAGCTGTTTTTT.

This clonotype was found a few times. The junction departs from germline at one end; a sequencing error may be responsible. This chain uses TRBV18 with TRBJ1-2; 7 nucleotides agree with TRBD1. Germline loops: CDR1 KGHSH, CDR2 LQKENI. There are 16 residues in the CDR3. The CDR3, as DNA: TGTGTCAGCTCACCACCGCTCGCCAGACAGGGCTATGGCTACACCTTC. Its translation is CVSSPPLARQGYGYTF.

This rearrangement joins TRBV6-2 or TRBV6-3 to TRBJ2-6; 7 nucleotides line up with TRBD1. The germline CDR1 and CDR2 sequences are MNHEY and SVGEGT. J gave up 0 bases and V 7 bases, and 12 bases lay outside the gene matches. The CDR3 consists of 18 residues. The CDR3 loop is CASTPWGTANSGANVLTF. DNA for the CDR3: TGTGCCAGCACTCCGTGGGGGACAGCCAACTCTGGGGCCAACGTCCTGACTTTC.

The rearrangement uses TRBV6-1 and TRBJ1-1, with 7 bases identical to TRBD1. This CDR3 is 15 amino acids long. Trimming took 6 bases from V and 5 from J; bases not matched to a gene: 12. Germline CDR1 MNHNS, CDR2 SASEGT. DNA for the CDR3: TGTGCCAGCAGCAGACAGGGCGGGGTGAGAACTGAAGCTTTCTTT. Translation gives CASSRQGGVRTEAFF.